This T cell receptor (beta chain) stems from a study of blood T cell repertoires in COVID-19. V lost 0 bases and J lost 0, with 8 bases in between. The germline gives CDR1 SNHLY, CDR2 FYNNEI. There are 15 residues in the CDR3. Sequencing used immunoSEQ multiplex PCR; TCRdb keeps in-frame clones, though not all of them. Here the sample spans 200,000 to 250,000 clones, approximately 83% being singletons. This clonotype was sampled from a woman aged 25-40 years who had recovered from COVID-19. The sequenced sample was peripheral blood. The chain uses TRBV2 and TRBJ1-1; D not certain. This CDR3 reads CASSEAARMNTEAFF. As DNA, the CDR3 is TGTGCCAGCAGTGAAGCGGCCAGGATGAACACTGAAGCTTTCTTT.